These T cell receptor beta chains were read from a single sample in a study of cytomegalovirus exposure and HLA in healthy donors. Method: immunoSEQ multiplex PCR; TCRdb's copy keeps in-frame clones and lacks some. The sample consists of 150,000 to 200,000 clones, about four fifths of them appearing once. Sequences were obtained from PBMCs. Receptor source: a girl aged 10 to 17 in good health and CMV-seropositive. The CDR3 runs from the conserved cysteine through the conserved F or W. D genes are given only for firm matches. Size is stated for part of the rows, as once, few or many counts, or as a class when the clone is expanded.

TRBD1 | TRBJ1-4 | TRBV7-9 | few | CASSSPETGGSEKLFF | TGTGCCAGCAGCTCCCCGGAGACAGGGGGCAGTGAAAAACTGTTTTTT
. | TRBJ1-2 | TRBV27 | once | CASSLSGHQANYGYTF | TGTGCCAGCAGTTTATCCGGACACCAAGCTAACTATGGCTACACCTTC
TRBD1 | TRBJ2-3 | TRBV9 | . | CASSETGADTQYF | TGTGCCAGCAGCGAAACAGGGGCAGATACGCAGTATTTT
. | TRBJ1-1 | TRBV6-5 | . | CASSYSGSLTEAFF | TGTGCCAGCAGTTACTCAGGGAGTCTGACTGAAGCTTTCTTT
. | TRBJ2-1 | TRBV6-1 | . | CASSRAGYNEQFF | TGTGCCAGCAGTAGGGCGGGATACAATGAGCAGTTCTTC
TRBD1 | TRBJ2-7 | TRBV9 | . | CASSVDRGSYEQYF | TGTGCCAGCAGCGTAGACAGGGGTTCCTACGAGCAGTACTTC
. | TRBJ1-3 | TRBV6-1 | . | CASRERSTGAGNTIYF | TGTGCCAGCAGAGAAAGATCGACAGGTGCTGGAAACACCATATATTTT
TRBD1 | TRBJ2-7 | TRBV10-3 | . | CAIKRWQGVSYEQYF | TGTGCCATCAAGAGGTGGCAGGGGGTCTCCTACGAGCAGTACTTC
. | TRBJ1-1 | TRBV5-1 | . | CASSLDRVITEAFF | TGCGCCAGCAGCTTGGACAGGGTGATTACTGAAGCTTTCTTT
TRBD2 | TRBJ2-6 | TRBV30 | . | CAWREAGVSGANGLTF | TGTGCCTGGAGAGAGGCGGGGGTTTCTGGGGCCAACGGCCTGACTTTC
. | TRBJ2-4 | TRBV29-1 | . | CSVPRRYYLAKNIQYF | TGCAGCGTCCCACGGCGGTATTATCTAGCCAAAAACATTCAGTACTTC
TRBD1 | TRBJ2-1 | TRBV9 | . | CASSVATGQGGNEQFF | TGTGCCAGCAGCGTAGCTACAGGACAGGGGGGCAATGAGCAGTTCTTC
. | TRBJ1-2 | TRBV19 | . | CASSRFTDGYTF | TGTGCCAGTAGTAGATTCACAGATGGCTACACCTTC
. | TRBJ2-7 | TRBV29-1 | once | CSAKTAYEQYF | TGCAGCGCCAAGACAGCCTACGAGCAGTACTTC
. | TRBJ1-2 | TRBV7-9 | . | CASSRSQGIHYGYTF | TGTGCCAGCAGCAGAAGCCAGGGAATTCACTATGGCTACACCTTC
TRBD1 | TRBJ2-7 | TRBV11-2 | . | CASSYPQGPSTYEQYF | TGTGCCAGCAGCTACCCACAGGGGCCTTCAACCTACGAGCAGTACTTC
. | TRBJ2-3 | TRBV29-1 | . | CSVSGRPTDTQYF | TGCAGCGTTAGCGGGCGACCCACAGATACGCAGTATTTT
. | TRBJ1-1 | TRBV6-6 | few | CASLKGETKTEAFF | TGTGCCAGCCTTAAGGGGGAGACGAAGACTGAAGCTTTCTTT
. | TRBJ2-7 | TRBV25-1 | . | CASSGEEGLSYEQYF | TGTGCCAGCAGCGGCGAGGAAGGACTCTCCTACGAGCAGTACTTC
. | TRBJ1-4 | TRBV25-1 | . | CASIGGGEPTNEKLFF | TGTGCCAGCATCGGAGGAGGGGAACCAACTAATGAAAAACTGTTTTTT
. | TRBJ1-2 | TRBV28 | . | CASSSPDGWGYTF | TGTGCCAGCAGTTCCCCCGACGGGTGGGGCTACACCTTC